These T cell receptor beta chains were read from a single sample in a study of blood T cell repertoires in COVID-19. Here immunoSEQ multiplex PCR was the method, and the copy in TCRdb shows in-frame clones only, minus some. The data show 300,000 to 350,000 clones, approximately 91% seen once. The sample taken for sequencing was PBMCs or T cells enriched from blood (not recorded which). The receptors here all came from a woman in her 30s who had been exposed to COVID-19. The CDR3 runs from the conserved cysteine through the conserved F or W. D genes are given only for firm matches. Some rows have no size entry. The others give once, few or many, or a class for an expanded clone.

>NA|TRBD1|TRBJ1-5|TRBV27
CASSSAGTGEQPQHF
TGTGCCAGCAGTTCGGCCGGGACAGGGGAACAGCCCCAGCATTTT
>once|NA|TRBJ1-6|TRBV18
CASSPRTANSPLHF
TGTGCCAGCTCACCGCGGACAGCGAATTCACCCCTCCACTTT
>NA|TRBD2|TRBJ2-1|TRBV27
CASSSRLAGEVNEQFF
TGTGCCAGCAGTTCACGACTAGCGGGAGAGGTCAATGAGCAGTTCTTC
>few|TRBD2|TRBJ2-3|TRBV5-1
CASAGGRAGASDTQYF
TGCGCCAGTGCGGGAGGGCGAGCGGGAGCCTCAGATACGCAGTATTTT
>NA|NA|TRBJ2-2|TRBV6-2/TRBV6-3
CASRYLPGGTGELFF
TGTGCCAGCAGATACTTACCCGGGGGCACCGGGGAGCTGTTTTTT
>NA|NA|TRBJ2-7|TRBV7-9
CASSLGAITGLGAAEQYF
TGTGCCAGCAGCTTAGGGGCAATTACAGGGCTAGGTGCGGCCGAGCAGTACTTC
>NA|NA|TRBJ1-6|TRBV7-8
CASSSGITGNSPLHF
TGTGCCAGCAGCTCAGGTATCACAGGAAATTCACCCCTCCACTTT
>NA|NA|TRBJ1-5|TRBV9
CASSDSPSNQPQHF
TGTGCCAGCAGCGACAGTCCAAGCAATCAGCCCCAGCATTTT
>NA|NA|TRBJ2-5|TRBV29-1
CSVVRTEETQYF
TGCAGCGTTGTTCGGACAGAAGAGACCCAGTACTTC
>NA|TRBD2|TRBJ2-1|TRBV5-6
CASSLPGTSGRVSYNEQFF
TGTGCCAGCAGCTTGCCCGGGACTAGCGGGAGGGTATCCTACAATGAGCAGTTCTTC
>NA|TRBD1|TRBJ1-2|TRBV10-3
CAITTGFDRGYTF
TGTGCCATCACGACAGGGTTCGATCGAGGCTACACCTTC
>NA|TRBD2|TRBJ2-1|TRBV5-1
CASSLAGGPVYNEQFF
TGCGCCAGCAGTTTAGCGGGAGGGCCCGTCTACAATGAGCAGTTCTTC
>NA|NA|TRBJ2-7|TRBV28
CASSLIQTGRLYEQYF
TGTGCCAGCAGTTTAATCCAGACAGGGAGGTTGTACGAGCAGTACTTC
>NA|TRBD1|TRBJ2-1|TRBV29-1
CSVRDSSYNEQFF
TGCAGCGTACGGGACAGCTCCTACAATGAGCAGTTCTTC
>NA|TRBD1|TRBJ1-5|TRBV24-1
CATSTGEVIAPQHF
TGTGCCACCAGTACAGGGGAGGTAATTGCGCCCCAGCATTTT
>NA|TRBD2|TRBJ2-7|TRBV29-1
CSVEVTLTSGLSREQYF
TGCAGCGTTGAAGTAACTCTGACTAGCGGGCTCTCTCGGGAGCAGTACTTC
>NA|TRBD1|TRBJ1-2|TRBV15
CATTQGGNYGYTF
TGTGCCACCACGCAGGGGGGAAACTATGGCTACACCTTC
>NA|TRBD1|TRBJ2-5|TRBV19
CASSMMDRQETQYF
TGTGCCAGTAGTATGATGGACAGGCAAGAGACCCAGTACTTC
>NA|TRBD1|TRBJ1-2|TRBV5-6
CASSFGDRDMYYGYTF
TGTGCCAGCAGCTTCGGGGACAGGGACATGTACTATGGCTACACCTTC
>NA|NA|TRBJ1-1|TRBV5-1
CASSSQGTEAFF
TGCGCCAGCAGCTCCCAGGGGACCGAAGCTTTCTTT
>NA|TRBD2|TRBJ2-3|TRBV9
CASSLGLAGGGTQYF
TGTGCCAGCAGCCTGGGACTAGCGGGAGGCGGGACGCAGTATTTT
>NA|TRBD2|TRBJ2-7|TRBV7-6
CASSLGGGSSYEQYF
TGTGCCAGCAGCTTAGGCGGCGGGAGCTCCTACGAGCAGTACTTC
>once|NA|TRBJ2-3|TRBV29-1
CSLEGQGGDTQYF
TGCAGCCTTGAAGGTCAGGGCGGAGATACGCAGTATTTT
>NA|TRBD1|TRBJ2-6|TRBV9
CASSVSPRDRGSGANVLTF
TGTGCCAGCAGCGTCTCCCCGCGGGACAGGGGGTCTGGGGCCAACGTCCTGACTTTC
>few|TRBD1|TRBJ1-1|TRBV28
CASGQQGARAFF
TGTGCCAGCGGGCAACAGGGGGCACGAGCTTTCTTT
>NA|TRBD1|TRBJ1-4|TRBV12-5
CASGFPGQEEKLFF
TGTGCTAGTGGTTTCCCAGGACAGGAGGAAAAACTGTTTTTT
>few|NA|TRBJ1-2|TRBV6-5
CASESGSNYGYTF
TGTGCCAGTGAGAGCGGTTCTAACTATGGCTACACCTTC
>NA|TRBD2|TRBJ2-7|TRBV5-4
CASSTGGGTAPYEQYF
TGTGCCAGCAGCACGGGCGGGGGAACCGCCCCCTACGAGCAGTACTTC
>NA|NA|TRBJ1-5|TRBV7-9
CASSLGRTQPQHF
TGTGCCAGCAGCTTAGGGAGGACGCAGCCCCAGCATTTT
>NA|NA|TRBJ1-1|TRBV7-2
CASSLVGRGPLNTEAFF
TGTGCCAGCAGCTTAGTTGGCAGGGGACCCCTGAACACTGAAGCTTTCTTT
>NA|NA|TRBJ1-2|TRBV5-1
CASRWQGGYGYTF
TGCGCCAGCCGGTGGCAGGGAGGATATGGCTACACCTTC
>NA|TRBD1|TRBJ1-5|TRBV10-3
CAISDRGNQPQHF
TGTGCCATCAGCGACAGGGGAAATCAGCCCCAGCATTTT
>few|TRBD1|TRBJ1-2|TRBV19
CASRRRARGDEDNYGYTF
TGTGCCAGTAGGCGTCGGGCCAGGGGGGATGAAGATAACTATGGCTACACCTTC
>NA|NA|TRBJ2-3|TRBV6-2/TRBV6-3
CASSYRGDTQYF
TGTGCCAGCAGTTACCGGGGAGATACGCAGTATTTT
>NA|NA|TRBJ2-3|TRBV19
CASSIQGSDTQYF
TGTGCCAGTAGTATACAGGGTTCAGATACGCAGTATTTT
>NA|TRBD1|TRBJ1-5|TRBV5-6
CASSLQGPYQPQHF
TGTGCCAGCAGCCTACAGGGGCCGTATCAGCCCCAGCATTTT
>once|TRBD1|TRBJ2-5|TRBV28
CASSLGETGGQETQYF
TGTGCCAGCAGTTTAGGGGAGACAGGGGGGCAAGAGACCCAGTACTTC
>NA|NA|TRBJ2-4|TRBV19
CASSAVSLGDIQYF
TGTGCCAGTAGTGCCGTTTCCTTAGGGGACATTCAGTACTTC
>NA|NA|TRBJ1-5|TRBV7-9
CASSLEQGGFNQPQHF
TGTGCCAGCAGCTTAGAACAGGGCGGTTTCAATCAGCCCCAGCATTTT
>NA|TRBD2|TRBJ2-7|TRBV9
CASSVEAGVPYEQYF
TGTGCCAGCAGCGTAGAAGCGGGAGTCCCCTACGAGCAGTACTTC
>NA|TRBD1|TRBJ1-1|TRBV3-1/TRBV3-2
CASSRQGASTNTEAFF
TGTGCCAGCAGTCGACAGGGGGCGAGTACGAACACTGAAGCTTTCTTT
>NA|TRBD1|TRBJ1-5|TRBV6-5
CASASGGNGQPQHF
TGTGCCAGCGCTTCAGGGGGAAATGGCCAGCCCCAGCATTTT
>NA|NA|TRBJ2-1|TRBV29-1
CSGQSQNEQFF
TGCAGTGGACAGTCCCAAAATGAGCAGTTCTTC
>NA|TRBD2|TRBJ2-7|TRBV27
CASSLAGGGGEQYF
TGTGCCAGCAGTTTAGCGGGAGGGGGAGGAGAGCAGTACTTC
>NA|NA|TRBJ2-3|TRBV24-1
CATSELTGTDTQYF
TGTGCCACCAGTGAGCTGACAGGTACAGATACGCAGTATTTT
>NA|NA|TRBJ2-3|TRBV18
CASSPKVTGTDTQYF
TGTGCCAGCTCACCAAAGGTCACAGGCACAGATACGCAGTATTTT
>NA|TRBD1|TRBJ2-7|TRBV14
CASSFWTGTVYEQYF
TGTGCCAGCAGCTTTTGGACAGGGACCGTCTACGAGCAGTACTTC
>once|NA|TRBJ1-3|TRBV4-2
CASSQDGGSGNTIYF
TGTGCCAGCAGCCAAGACGGTGGCTCTGGAAACACCATATATTTT
>NA|TRBD1|TRBJ1-4|TRBV5-8
CATSQGQGPGEKLFF
TGTGCCACCTCCCAGGGACAGGGACCTGGTGAAAAACTGTTTTTT
>NA|TRBD2|TRBJ2-7|TRBV11-2
CASSLLAGTYEQYF
TGTGCCAGCAGCTTACTAGCGGGAACTTACGAGCAGTACTTC
>NA|TRBD1|TRBJ1-5|TRBV27
CASSLFGDRDNQPQHF
TGTGCCAGCAGTTTATTCGGAGACAGGGACAATCAGCCCCAGCATTTT
>NA|NA|TRBJ1-4|TRBV10-3
CAISEQGSEKLFF
TGTGCCATCAGTGAGCAGGGGAGTGAAAAACTGTTTTTT
>once|TRBD2|TRBJ2-3|TRBV9
CASSPGVVAGAYTQYF
TGTGCCAGCAGCCCCGGCGTGGTAGCGGGAGCATATACGCAGTATTTT
>NA|TRBD2|TRBJ2-7|TRBV4-2
CASSLRLAESSYEQYF
TGTGCCAGCAGCCTGAGACTAGCGGAGAGCTCCTACGAGCAGTACTTC